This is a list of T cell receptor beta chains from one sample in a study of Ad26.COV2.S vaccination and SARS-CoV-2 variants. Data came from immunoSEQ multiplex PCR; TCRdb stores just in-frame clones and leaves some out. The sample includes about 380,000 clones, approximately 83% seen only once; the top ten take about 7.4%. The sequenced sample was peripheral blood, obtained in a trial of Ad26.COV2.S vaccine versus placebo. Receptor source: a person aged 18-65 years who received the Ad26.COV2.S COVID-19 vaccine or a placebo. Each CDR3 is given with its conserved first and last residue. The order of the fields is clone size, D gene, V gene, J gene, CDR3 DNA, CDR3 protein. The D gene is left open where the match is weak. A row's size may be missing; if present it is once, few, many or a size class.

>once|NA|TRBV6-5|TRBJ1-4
TGTGCCAGCAGTAAGGACCCTGCAACTAATGAAAAACTGTTTTTT
CASSKDPATNEKLFF
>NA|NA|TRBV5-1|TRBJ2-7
TGCGCCAGCAGTCCGGGGTACGAGCAGTACTTC
CASSPGYEQYF
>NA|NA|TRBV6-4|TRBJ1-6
TGTGCCAGCAGTAGAAGGGGCCAGGATAATTCACCCCTCCACTTT
CASSRRGQDNSPLHF
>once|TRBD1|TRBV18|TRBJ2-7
TGTGCCAGCTCCCAAGACAGGGGCGTCACCTACGAGCAGTACTTC
CASSQDRGVTYEQYF
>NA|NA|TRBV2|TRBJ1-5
TGTGCCAGCATCCGGGGTGGGGGAAACAATCAGCCCCAGCATTTT
CASIRGGGNNQPQHF
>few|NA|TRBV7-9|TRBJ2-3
TGTGCCAGCAGCTCGGCGGATACGCAGTATTTT
CASSSADTQYF
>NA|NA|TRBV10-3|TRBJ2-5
TGTGCCATCAGTGTTGGGGGGGCCCAAGAGACCCAGTACTTC
CAISVGGAQETQYF
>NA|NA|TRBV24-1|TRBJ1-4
TGTGCCACCGGGGGGCCGGATGAAAAACTGTTTTTT
CATGGPDEKLFF
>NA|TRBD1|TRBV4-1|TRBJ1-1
TGCGCCAGCAGCCAGCCGATTGGGACAGGTGAAGCTTTCTTT
CASSQPIGTGEAFF
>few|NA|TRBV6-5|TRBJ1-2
TGTGCCAGCTTTATAGAGTACTATGGCTACACCTTC
CASFIEYYGYTF
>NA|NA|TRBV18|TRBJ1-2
TGTGCCAGCTCCGAAGGAGGGTATGGCTACACCTTC
CASSEGGYGYTF
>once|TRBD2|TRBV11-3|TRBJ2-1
TGTGCCAGCAGCCTCATAGCGGGGGGGCTTGCTGGTGAGCAGTTCTTC
CASSLIAGGLAGEQFF
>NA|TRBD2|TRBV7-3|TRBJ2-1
TGTGCCAGCACCTCCGGGGGGTACAATGAGCAGTTCTTC
CASTSGGYNEQFF
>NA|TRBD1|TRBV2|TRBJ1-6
TGTGCCAGCAGTGAAGGGCGAGGGGGCCATTCACCCCTCCACTTT
CASSEGRGGHSPLHF
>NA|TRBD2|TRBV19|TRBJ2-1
TGTGCCAGTAGTCTCCAGCGGGGGGGCCGCAATGAGCAGTTCTTC
CASSLQRGGRNEQFF
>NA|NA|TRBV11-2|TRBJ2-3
TGTGCCAGCAGCGGAGGGATAAGCCTTGGCACAGATACGCAGTATTTT
CASSGGISLGTDTQYF
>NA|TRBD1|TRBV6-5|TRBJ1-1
TGTGCCGGACAAGACAGGGGCGGAAACACTGAAGCTTTCTTT
CAGQDRGGNTEAFF
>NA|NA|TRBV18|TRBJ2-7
TGTGCCAGCTCGCCCCAAAGCGGATCCTACGAGCAGTACTTC
CASSPQSGSYEQYF
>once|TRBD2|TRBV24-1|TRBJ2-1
TGTGCCACCAGAGCGGGAGGGTCCTACAATGAGCAGTTCTTC
CATRAGGSYNEQFF
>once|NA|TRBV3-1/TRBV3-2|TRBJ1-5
TGTGCCAGCAGCCTGGGCCCCACGCTGATGCCCCAGCATTTT
CASSLGPTLMPQHF
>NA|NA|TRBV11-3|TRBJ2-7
TGTGCCAGCAGCTTAGTAGGGACTGTCGACGAGCAGTACTTC
CASSLVGTVDEQYF
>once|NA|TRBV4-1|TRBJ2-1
TGCGCCAGCAGCCAAGCCCGGTGGGAGGAAAGTGAGCAGTTCTTC
CASSQARWEESEQFF
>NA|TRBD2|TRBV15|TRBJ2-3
TGTGCCACCAGCAGAGGGGGACTAGCGGGGTCAGATACGCAGTATTTT
CATSRGGLAGSDTQYF
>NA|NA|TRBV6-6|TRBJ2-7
TGTGCCAGCAGTCGAACCCGGGGGGCCTTCCTGGCTTCAACCTACGAGCAGTACTTC
CASSRTRGAFLASTYEQYF
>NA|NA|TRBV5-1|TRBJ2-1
TGCGCCAGCAGACCGGGGTGGGATGAGCAGTTCTTC
CASRPGWDEQFF
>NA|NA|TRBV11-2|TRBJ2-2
TGTGCCAGCAGGACTTTGAGGACCGGGGAGCTGTTTTTT
CASRTLRTGELFF
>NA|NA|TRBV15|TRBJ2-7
TGTGCCACCAGCAGAGATTTCTCCTTCGGCGAGCAGTACTTC
CATSRDFSFGEQYF
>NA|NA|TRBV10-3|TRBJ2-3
TGTGCCATCAAGGCGGGGTATAGCACAGATACGCAGTATTTT
CAIKAGYSTDTQYF
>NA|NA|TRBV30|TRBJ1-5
TGTGCCTGGAGTGTAAGTGGGCGAGTCCAGCATTTT
CAWSVSGRVQHF
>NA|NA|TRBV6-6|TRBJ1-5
TGTGCCAGCAGTCATCGTCGGGACTTAGATAGCAATCAGCCCCAGCATTTT
CASSHRRDLDSNQPQHF
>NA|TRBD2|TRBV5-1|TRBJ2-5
TGCGCCAGCAGCCCCTCGACGGGCGGGAGTTCCATAGAGACCCAGTACTTC
CASSPSTGGSSIETQYF
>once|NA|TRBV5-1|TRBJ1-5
TGCGCCAGCAGCTTGGCACCACTTCATGGGGGGGCTAACAATCAGCCCCAGCATTTT
CASSLAPLHGGANNQPQHF
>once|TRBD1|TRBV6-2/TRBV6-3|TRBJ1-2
TGTGCCAGCAGCTCACAGGGGTACGGCTACACCTTC
CASSSQGYGYTF
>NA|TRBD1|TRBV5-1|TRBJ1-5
TGCGCCAGCAGCACGGGACAGGGGAATCAGCCCCAGCATTTT
CASSTGQGNQPQHF
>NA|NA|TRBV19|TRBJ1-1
TGTGCCAGTAGCGAACCCCGTAGGGGTAACACTGAAGCTTTCTTT
CASSEPRRGNTEAFF
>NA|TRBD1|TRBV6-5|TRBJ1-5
TGTGCCAGCAGAATAGGACAGGGGGCTCAGCCCCAGCATTTT
CASRIGQGAQPQHF
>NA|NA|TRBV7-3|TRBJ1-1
TGTGCCAGCAGCTTCGGGGGCGCGGGCACTGAAGCTTTCTTT
CASSFGGAGTEAFF
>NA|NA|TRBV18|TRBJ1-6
TGTGCCAGCTCACCCGGACGGACTTATAGCTCCTATAATTCACCCCTCCACTTT
CASSPGRTYSSYNSPLHF
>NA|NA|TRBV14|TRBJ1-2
TGTGCCAGCAGCCCTACTCGGACAGTTGGCTACACCTTC
CASSPTRTVGYTF
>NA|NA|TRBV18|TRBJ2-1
TGTGCCAGCTCTCTAATCAGCGGGCCGAATGAGCAGTTCTTC
CASSLISGPNEQFF
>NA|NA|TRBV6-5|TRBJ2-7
TGTGCCAGCAGTTACGAGGGGAAGTGGGGAGCCGAGCAGTACTTC
CASSYEGKWGAEQYF
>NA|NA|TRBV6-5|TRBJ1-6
TGTGCCAGCACGCCCGAGGAACCGGGGAATTCACCCCTCCACTTT
CASTPEEPGNSPLHF
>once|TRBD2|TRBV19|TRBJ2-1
TGTGCCAGTAGTATATCCCTAGCGGGAGTCTACAATGAGCAGTTCTTC
CASSISLAGVYNEQFF
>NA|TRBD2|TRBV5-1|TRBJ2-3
TGCGCCAGCAGCTCACACGCGACTAGCGGCACAGATACGCAGTATTTT
CASSSHATSGTDTQYF
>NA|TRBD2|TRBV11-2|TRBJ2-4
TGTGCCAGCAGCTTAACGGGGGGAAACATTCAGTACTTC
CASSLTGGNIQYF
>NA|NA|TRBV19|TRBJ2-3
TGTGCCAGTAGTAGTTTGCTGCACACAGATACGCAGTATTTT
CASSSLLHTDTQYF
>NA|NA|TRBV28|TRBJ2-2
TGTGCCAGCAGGGAGATCGGGGCCACCGGGGAGCTGTTTTTT
CASREIGATGELFF
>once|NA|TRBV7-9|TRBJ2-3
TGTGCCAGCAGCCGAGGGGCAGGGAAAGATACGCAGTATTTT
CASSRGAGKDTQYF
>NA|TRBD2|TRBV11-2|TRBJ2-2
TGTGCCAGCAGCCTATATCCTAGCGGGCCGTTTAACACCGGGGAGCTGTTTTTT
CASSLYPSGPFNTGELFF
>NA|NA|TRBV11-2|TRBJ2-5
TGTGCCAGCAGTCGGGCCACCCACCAAGAGACCCAGTACTTC
CASSRATHQETQYF
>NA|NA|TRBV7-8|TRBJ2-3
TGTGCCAGCAGCCCACACTTAACGGGCACAGATACGCAGTATTTT
CASSPHLTGTDTQYF
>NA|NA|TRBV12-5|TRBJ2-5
TGTGCTAGTGGTTTGGTCAAAGGAGTTCAAGAGACCCAGTACTTC
CASGLVKGVQETQYF
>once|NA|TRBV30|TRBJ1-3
TGTGCCTGGAGTGTACAAGGGACAAGAACCATATATTTT
CAWSVQGTRTIYF
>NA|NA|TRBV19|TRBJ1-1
TGTGCCAGTAGTATGTGGCTACCATCGTCCACTGAAGCTTTCTTT
CASSMWLPSSTEAFF